The present T cell receptor beta chain was sequenced within a study of T cells in localized non-small cell lung cancer. Notes on the study in general: Longer overall survival was linked to higher blood T cell density. Sequence data derive from only one tumor region, so heterogeneity remains possible. Researchers found a median around 61 of the top 100 tumor clones in adjacent lung. It was uninvolved adjacent lung that showed the highest T cell clonality, exceeding tumor.

The CDR3 runs to 18 residues. The V and J ends lost 1 base and 0 bases, in that order; junction bases with no gene match: 4. Germline V gene lookup returns CDR1 SGHVS and CDR2 FQNEAQ. Points on this clone: Its antigen is not identified.

Here immunoSEQ multiplex PCR was the method, and the copy in TCRdb shows in-frame clones only, minus some. The sample contains about 40,000 clones, approximately 83% of which appear only once. V gene TRBV7-8 combines with J gene TRBJ2-7, with TRBD2 identical over 15 bases. The clonotype was recovered from a man between 40 and 70 years old with stage I lung adenocarcinoma. The sequencing used peripheral blood, collected before any cancer treatment. CDR3 in amino acids: CASSLEWTSGRASYEQYF. Here the CDR3 DNA reads TGTGCCAGCAGCTTAGAATGGACTAGCGGGAGGGCCTCCTACGAGCAGTACTTC.